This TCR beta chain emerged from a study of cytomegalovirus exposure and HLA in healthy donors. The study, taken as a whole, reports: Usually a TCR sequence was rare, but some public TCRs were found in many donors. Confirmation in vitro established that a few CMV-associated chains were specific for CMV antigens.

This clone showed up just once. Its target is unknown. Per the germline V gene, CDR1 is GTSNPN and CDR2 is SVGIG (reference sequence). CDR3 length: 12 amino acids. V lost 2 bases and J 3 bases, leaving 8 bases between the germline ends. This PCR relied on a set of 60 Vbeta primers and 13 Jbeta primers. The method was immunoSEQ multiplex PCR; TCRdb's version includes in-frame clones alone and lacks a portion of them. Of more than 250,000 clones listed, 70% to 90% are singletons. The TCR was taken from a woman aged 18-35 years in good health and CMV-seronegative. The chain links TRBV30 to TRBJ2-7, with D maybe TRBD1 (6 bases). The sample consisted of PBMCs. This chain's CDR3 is CAWSRGIYEQYF. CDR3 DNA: TGTGCCTGGAGTAGGGGGATCTACGAGCAGTACTTC.